What follows describes a single T cell receptor beta chain. Authors' data handling: It was from reference gene primer amplification that nucleated cell counts were estimated. The protocol was immunoSEQ multiplex PCR, while the TCRdb copy is restricted to in-frame clones and leaves out a portion. The V and J calls and clone size are taken from that table; D and trimming were inferred from the DNA. The data hold roughly 86,000 clones, with approximately 86% observed a single time. This CDR3 contains 16 residues. Germline trimming cut 4 bases from V and 8 bases from J; bases unmatched to any gene: 11. Germline CDR1 reads MNHEY; CDR2 reads SVGAGI. This specimen comes from a study of blood T cell repertoires in COVID-19. Study as a whole: The United States, Italy and Spain supplied acute and convalescent COVID-19 samples. Sample material is recorded as cDNA or gDNA derived from T cells, B-cell-depleted T cells, or PBMCs.

The sequenced sample consisted of peripheral blood. The chain employs TRBV6-5 and TRBJ1-2, with TRBD1 matching over 12 bases. This receptor was obtained from a woman older than 75 with COVID-19, enrolled during active disease. The CDR3 protein is CASSSWPGQGAGGYTF. DNA of the CDR3: TGTGCCAGCAGTTCTTGGCCGGGACAGGGGGCGGGAGGCTACACCTTC.